Listed below are T cell receptor beta chains from one sample, sequenced in a study of CD8+ T cells in alopecia areata. Assay used: immunoSEQ multiplex PCR; TCRdb lists only in-frame clones, some missing. The sample shows around 140,000 clones, roughly nine tenths of them seen only once. The sequenced sample was CD8+ T cells sorted from blood, obtained at week 4, from a patient treated with tofacitinib. The receptors shown here come from a human donor with alopecia areata. CDR3s leave out the opening cysteine and the closing phenylalanine or tryptophan. Fields, in order: CDR3 protein, V gene, J gene.

SVEVGTASYEQY,TRBV29-1,TRBJ2-7
ASVEGSSYEQY,TRBV10-2,TRBJ2-7
ASSHVDGLQETQY,TRBV23-1,TRBJ2-5
ASSPATGGDEQY,TRBV18,TRBJ2-7
ASSHKPSGAGELF,TRBV4-1,TRBJ2-2
SGQRGGEQY,TRBV29-1,TRBJ2-7
SVEAGGPYNEQF,TRBV29-1,TRBJ2-1
SVLVTGELF,TRBV29-1,TRBJ2-2
ASSPWSSGGAEQY,TRBV9,TRBJ2-7
ASSPVTPLEQF,TRBV14,TRBJ2-1
ASSLGSADNVLT,TRBV5-6,TRBJ2-6
AFGHESGYEQY,TRBV30,.
SSTGEEGYT,TRBV29-1,TRBJ1-2